This TCR beta chain was profiled in a study of blood T cells in healthy people across ages. For the study at large: For every two T cells, template switching captured about one barcoded beta molecule. Findings and caveats of the study: A strong correlation was seen between TCR beta diversity and naive T cell percentage.

This clonotype appeared a few times. Its antigen is unidentified. Then a second PCR, running roughly 6 to 11 cycles, was carried out with a sample-barcoded 5' primer and a J-beta primer mix. Using its own MiXCR run on the 5' RACE reads, TCRdb lists one record per CDR3 protein. The table shows about 620,000 distinct CDR3 sequences, with over 20% occurring only once. Trimming took 2 bases from V and 0 from J; bases not matched to a gene: 12. Germline lookup yields CDR1 SGDLS and CDR2 YYNGEE. The CDR3 has 19 amino acids. The genes are TRBV9 and TRBJ2-3, with 10 bases that match TRBD2. Material for sequencing was blood. This TCR came from a man between 70 and 80 years old in good health. The CDR3 DNA reads as TGTGCCAGCAGCGTTAGTCCGGGACTAGCGTTTACTAGCACAGATACGCAGTATTTT. Amino acid sequence: CASSVSPGLAFTSTDTQYF.